Sequencing of this T cell receptor beta chain was carried out in a study of blood T cell repertoires in COVID-19. Study-level information: Samples came from the United States, Italy and Spain, spanning acute and convalescent COVID-19. Sources were T cells, B-cell-depleted T cells, or PBMCs; the material itself was cDNA or gDNA.

In the source study's methods: How many nucleated cells were present was estimated from reference gene primer amplification. Sequenced by immunoSEQ multiplex PCR; TCRdb stores in-frame clones only, minus some. V and J calls and clone size come straight from that table; D and trimming were deduced from the DNA. The table lists hundreds of thousands of clones, approximately 90% of them singletons, with around an eighth in the top ten. Germline V gene lookup returns CDR1 MDHEN and CDR2 SYDVKM. Trimming stripped 5 bases from V and 5 bases from J, with 18 bases between. CDR3 size: 15 residues. This TCR was sampled from a woman aged 50 to 65 with COVID-19, enrolled during active disease. The chain recombines TRBV28 with TRBJ1-2, with D perhaps TRBD1 (6 bases). The material sequenced was peripheral blood. DNA of the CDR3: TGTGCCAGCAGTCCACGGGGGGGGCGCGTGTATGGCTACACCTTC. It encodes CASSPRGGRVYGYTF.